A selection of T cell receptor beta chains follows, all from one sample in a study of human T cells and chemical hapten exposure. From the RACE reads, TCRdb called clonotypes with MiXCR, one entry per CDR3 protein. Here the sample spans 300,000 to 450,000 distinct CDR3 sequences, approximately 5.1% being singletons. Sequences were derived from whole blood, sampled in connection with sensitization to the hapten diphenylcyclopropenone (DPC). These receptors were obtained from a woman in her forties or fifties with alopecia areata. Some clones in this sample may be carry-over from other donors' samples. Each CDR3 is given with its conserved first and last residue. The D gene is left open where the match is weak. The size field is filled for only some rows; it gives once, few, many or a size class.

.	TRBV20-1	TRBJ1-5	.	CSAHVGGGGEPQHF	TGCAGTGCCCACGTAGGTGGGGGCGGAGAGCCCCAGCATTTT
few	TRBV5-6	TRBJ1-3	.	CASSPAISGNTIYF	TGTGCCAGCAGCCCCGCTATCTCTGGAAACACCATATATTTT
.	TRBV6-5	TRBJ2-7	TRBD1	CASSYSGDSTYEQYF	TGTGCCAGCAGTTACTCGGGGGACAGCACCTACGAGCAGTACTTC
few	TRBV12-3/TRBV12-4	TRBJ1-4	TRBD1	CASSTITGGTNEKLFF	TGTGCCAGCAGTACGATAACAGGGGGCACTAATGAAAAACTGTTTTTT
many	TRBV25-1	TRBJ2-6	.	CASRGHRGANVLTF	TGTGCCAGCAGAGGGCACCGTGGGGCCAACGTCCTGACTTTC
few	TRBV5-1	TRBJ2-1	TRBD2	CASSPQVAGGGNEQFF	TGCGCCAGCAGCCCCCAGGTAGCGGGAGGGGGCAATGAGCAGTTCTTC
few	TRBV20-1	TRBJ2-3	TRBD2	CSARTPPPGLAGGGTQYF	TGCAGTGCTAGAACCCCCCCGCCGGGACTAGCGGGGGGAGGGACGCAGTATTTT
.	TRBV6-5	TRBJ1-1	TRBD1	CASSSRTGEGTEAFF	TGTGCCAGCAGTTCCAGGACAGGGGAGGGCACTGAAGCTTTCTTT
many	TRBV29-1	TRBJ1-2	TRBD1	CSVVAGGVIYGYTF	TGCAGCGTTGTGGCAGGGGGCGTAATCTATGGCTACACCTTC
few	TRBV20-1	TRBJ1-2	.	CSAGGVPSSYGYTF	TGCAGTGCTGGTGGGGTCCCCTCTTCCTATGGCTACACCTTC
many	TRBV7-6	TRBJ2-1	TRBD2	CASSFSSGAYNEQFF	TGTGCCAGCAGCTTCTCTAGCGGGGCCTACAATGAGCAGTTCTTC
few	TRBV5-6	TRBJ2-1	TRBD2	CASMAGGASEQFF	TGTGCCAGCATGGCCGGGGGGGCGAGTGAGCAGTTCTTC
many	TRBV5-1	TRBJ2-3	.	CASSLWGVRTDTQYF	TGCGCCAGCAGCTTGTGGGGAGTACGGACAGATACGCAGTATTTT
.	TRBV15	TRBJ1-4	.	CATSRPLTTNEKLFF	TGTGCCACCAGCAGACCTCTAACAACTAATGAAAAACTGTTTTTT
.	TRBV12-3/TRBV12-4	TRBJ1-4	TRBD1	CASSYNRGREKLFF	TGTGCCAGCAGTTACAACAGGGGCCGTGAAAAACTGTTTTTT
many	TRBV29-1	TRBJ2-7	TRBD2	CSVERLAGVGEQYF	TGCAGCGTTGAAAGGTTAGCGGGAGTTGGGGAGCAGTACTTC
few	TRBV9	TRBJ2-5	.	CASSETGAQETQYF	TGTGCCAGCAGCGAGACCGGGGCTCAAGAGACCCAGTACTTC
few	TRBV7-9	TRBJ2-7	TRBD2	CASSAGTSGRALGDEQYF	TGTGCCAGCAGCGCCGGGACTAGCGGGAGGGCCCTCGGCGACGAGCAGTACTTC
many	TRBV14	TRBJ1-1	.	CASSQDFENTEAFF	TGTGCCAGCAGCCAAGATTTTGAGAACACTGAAGCTTTCTTT
.	TRBV27	TRBJ1-5	TRBD1	CASSYRGSQPQHF	TGTGCCAGCAGTTACAGGGGGAGTCAGCCCCAGCATTTT
few	TRBV3-1	TRBJ1-3	.	CASSQVYDSGNTIYF	TGTGCCAGCAGCCAAGTATACGACTCTGGAAACACCATATATTTT
many	TRBV4-1	TRBJ1-3	.	CASSQDSAESESGNTIYF	TGCGCCAGCAGCCAAGATTCGGCAGAATCTGAGTCTGGAAACACCATATATTTT
few	TRBV4-1	TRBJ1-6	.	CASSQEGGSYNSPLHF	TGCGCCAGCAGCCAAGAAGGGGGCTCCTATAATTCACCCCTCCACTTT
.	TRBV12-3/TRBV12-4	TRBJ1-3	.	CASSFEASGNTIYF	TGTGCCAGCAGTTTTGAGGCCTCTGGAAACACCATATATTTT
.	TRBV5-1	TRBJ2-2	.	CACSLEGTGELFF	TGCGCCTGCAGCTTGGAGGGGACCGGGGAGCTGTTTTTT
many	TRBV2	TRBJ1-1	TRBD1	CASSSRGRAEAFF	TGTGCCAGCAGTTCCAGGGGGAGGGCTGAAGCTTTCTTT
many	TRBV28	TRBJ2-7	TRBD2	CASTNRLAGDYEQYF	TGTGCCAGCACCAACAGACTAGCGGGCGACTACGAGCAGTACTTC
.	TRBV6-5	TRBJ2-1	TRBD2	CASSRISGTAYNEQFF	TGTGCCAGCAGTCGTATCAGCGGGACCGCCTACAATGAGCAGTTCTTC
many	TRBV11-2	TRBJ2-5	TRBD2	CASSWTGGDQGTQYF	TGTGCCAGCAGCTGGACCGGGGGGGACCAAGGAACCCAGTACTTC
many	TRBV5-1	TRBJ2-1	.	CASSLTRGEQFF	TGCGCCAGCAGCCTGACTAGGGGTGAGCAGTTCTTC
few	TRBV4-2	TRBJ2-7	TRBD2	CASSRKSGLAGVGSAHEQYF	TGTGCCAGCAGCCGGAAGTCTGGACTAGCGGGAGTCGGTTCGGCCCACGAGCAGTACTTC
many	TRBV11-2	TRBJ2-3	.	CASSPPRSSTDTQYF	TGTGCCAGCAGCCCGCCGCGCAGTAGCACAGATACGCAGTATTTT
few	TRBV7-2	TRBJ2-1	TRBD2	CASSPTIQGTSEQFF	TGTGCCAGCAGCCCCACCATTCAGGGGACTAGCGAGCAGTTCTTC
few	TRBV12-3/TRBV12-4	TRBJ2-1	.	CASSWQGTYNEQFF	TGTGCCAGCAGTTGGCAGGGGACCTACAATGAGCAGTTCTTC
.	TRBV6-5	TRBJ1-1	.	CASSYTRHQNTEAFF	TGTGCCAGCAGTTACACGAGACACCAGAACACTGAAGCTTTCTTT
many	TRBV6-1	TRBJ2-7	.	CASRPATYEQYF	TGTGCCAGCAGGCCAGCCACCTACGAGCAGTACTTC
few	TRBV24-1	TRBJ2-4	TRBD1	CATSDTGTGGIQYF	TGTGCCACCAGTGATACCGGGACAGGGGGAATTCAGTACTTC
many	TRBV6-2/TRBV6-3	TRBJ2-1	.	CASGYYRDNEQFF	TGTGCCAGCGGATATTACAGGGACAATGAGCAGTTCTTC
few	TRBV24-1	TRBJ1-2	.	CATSAPGPSGYGYTF	TGTGCCACCAGTGCTCCGGGCCCCTCGGGCTATGGCTACACCTTC
many	TRBV6-1	TRBJ1-6	.	CASSEVGNSPLHF	TGTGCCAGCAGTGAAGTCGGGAATTCACCCCTCCACTTT
many	TRBV9	TRBJ2-1	.	CASSPSLEGLSNEQFF	TGTGCCAGCAGCCCCTCCTTGGAGGGTCTGAGCAATGAGCAGTTCTTC
.	TRBV29-1	TRBJ2-7	.	CSCGWGEEQYF	TGCAGCTGCGGGTGGGGGGAAGAGCAGTACTTC
many	TRBV6-6	TRBJ2-3	.	CASSYDRSRTDTQYF	TGTGCCAGCAGTTACGACAGATCTCGCACAGATACGCAGTATTTT
many	TRBV6-1	TRBJ1-5	.	CASSEVGASRQPQHF	TGTGCCAGCAGTGAAGTAGGGGCGTCCCGGCAGCCCCAGCATTTT
many	TRBV28	TRBJ2-7	.	CASSTRRAQLDEQYF	TGTGCCAGCAGTACCCGGAGGGCTCAGTTGGACGAGCAGTACTTC
many	TRBV3-1	TRBJ2-7	.	CANSQIGEQYF	TGTGCCAACTCACAAATCGGGGAGCAGTACTTC
few	TRBV7-3	TRBJ2-1	.	CASSLVPISGEQFF	TGTGCCAGCAGCTTAGTACCCATCAGTGGTGAGCAGTTCTTC
many	TRBV7-9	TRBJ1-4	.	CASSLQREKLFF	TGTGCCAGCAGCTTACAGAGAGAAAAACTGTTTTTT
many	TRBV6-5	TRBJ2-3	.	CASSYSLGGRTDTQYF	TGTGCCAGCAGTTACTCATTGGGCGGACGCACAGATACGCAGTATTTT
few	TRBV18	TRBJ2-3	.	CASSPLGAVINPDTQYF	TGTGCCAGCTCACCTCTGGGAGCGGTTATTAACCCAGATACGCAGTATTTT